The entry that follows covers one T cell receptor (beta chain) sequence. The V gene's germline CDR1 is MNHNY and CDR2 SVGAGI (reference sequence). V dropped 2 bases and J dropped 2 bases, with 13 bases sitting between them. The CDR3 totals 15 residues. These data come from a study of T cell changes during pregnancy in multiple sclerosis. The method was immunoSEQ multiplex PCR; TCRdb's version includes in-frame clones alone and lacks a portion of them. The table lists about 40,000 clones, more than 85% of them singletons. This receptor was identified in a female donor with multiple sclerosis, enrolled in a pregnancy study. The material was CD8+ T cells from peripheral blood mononuclear cells, obtained in the first trimester of pregnancy. The gene calls are TRBV6-6 and TRBJ2-7; tentative D call: TRBD2 (5 bases). CDR3 residues: CASSYVSSEAYEQYF. CDR3 sequence (DNA): TGTGCCAGCAGTTACGTGTCGTCGGAGGCCTACGAGCAGTACTTC.